Below, one TCR beta chain is given with its context. Clones were sequenced by immunoSEQ multiplex PCR, and TCRdb holds only the in-frame ones, with some missing. The sample yields 65,000 to 70,000 clones, 75% to 95% seen once. The CDR3 contains 17 residues. CDR1 MNHEY and CDR2 SMNVEV come from the germline V gene (reference sequence). Trimming took 5 bases from V and 3 from J, leaving 22 bases between them. This specimen belongs to a study of blood T cell repertoires in COVID-19. Sequenced: peripheral blood. The chain has TRBV27 and TRBJ2-5; D perhaps matches TRBD2 (5 bases). This clonotype was obtained from a human donor with active COVID-19. The donor label of this sample is uncertain. CDR3 in DNA: TGTGCCAGCAGTCCCGTCCAAGCGGTGAAAAGGGAAGAGACCCAGTACTTC. Protein product: CASSPVQAVKREETQYF.